Sequencing of this T cell receptor (beta chain) was carried out in a study of blood T cells in healthy people across ages. This clonotype was found a few times. The V and J ends lost 6 bases and 4 bases, in that order; junction bases with no gene match: 4. CDR1 and CDR2 from the germline V gene are SGHDN and FVKESK. The CDR3 totals 15 residues. A J-beta primer mix and a sample-barcoded 5' primer were used in a second PCR of about 6 to 12 cycles. TCRdb called the 5' RACE reads again in MiXCR, with one record for every CDR3 protein. Of fewer than 2,000,000 distinct CDR3 sequences listed, roughly two fifths are singletons.

This rearrangement joins TRBV14 to TRBJ2-5; 14 nucleotides line up with TRBD2. Sequences were obtained from blood. The receptor was derived from a human donor in good health. The CDR3 DNA reads as TGTGCCAGCAGTCAGACTAGCGGGGGGGCAGAGACCCAGTACTTC. Its protein product is CASSQTSGGAETQYF.